These 5 T cell receptor beta chains share one sample of origin, sequenced in a study of CD8 T cells in ankylosing spondylitis. TCRdb re-called the 5' RACE reads through MiXCR, storing one row per CDR3 protein. Of nearly 350,000 distinct CDR3 sequences in the sample, roughly 14% were seen once. Sequences were obtained from blood, either unsorted or a sorted T cell fraction (not recorded which). The receptors come from a male donor with ankylosing spondylitis or in good health (not recorded which).

DNA of the CDR3: TGCAGTGCGAGACGACTAGCGGGGATAAGCTCCTACAATGAGCAGTTCTTC. Translation: CSARRLAGISSYNEQFF. This chain uses TRBV20-1 with TRBJ2-1, with TRBD2 identical over 11 bases. The CDR3 length is 17 residues. From germline, CDR1 is DFQATT and CDR2 SNEGSKA (reference sequence). J was trimmed by 0 bases and V by 6 bases; bases with no gene match: 10.

V and J are TRBV7-2 and TRBJ2-5, with unresolved D. This CDR3 comprises 13 residues. The ends were cut back, 5 bases at V and 1 base at J, with 8 bases in the middle. Germline V CDR1 and CDR2: SGHTA, FQGNSA. CDR3 loop: CASSPALQETQYF. For the CDR3, the DNA is TGTGCCAGCAGCCCCGCACTCCAAGAGACCCAGTACTTC.

The V gene is TRBV6-1, the J gene TRBJ2-4, with D unresolved. CDR3 length equals 14 residues. V was trimmed by 7 bases and J by 7 bases, leaving 17 bases between them. The V gene's germline CDR1 is MNHNS and CDR2 SASEGT. The CDR3 region is CASKADATRNIQYF. The CDR3 region has the DNA TGTGCCAGCAAGGCGGACGCCACAAGGAACATTCAGTACTTC.

The CDR3 DNA reads as TGTGCCAGCAGCTGGGAGAGTTGGACTAGCGGGGGTGAGCAGTTCTTC. It translates to CASSWESWTSGGEQFF. The V and J genes are TRBV7-2 and TRBJ2-1; 13 bases line up with TRBD2. V trimming: 4 bases; J trimming: 9 bases; junction bases outside the gene matches: 9. The length of the CDR3 is 16 residues. Germline assignment: CDR1 SGHTA and CDR2 FQGNSA.

The chain couples TRBV19 to TRBJ1-1; 7 bases fit TRBD1. The CDR3 has 15 amino acids. The ends lost 5 bases at V and 1 base at J; junction bases unmatched: 7. CDR1 LNHDA and CDR2 SQIVND come from the germline V gene (reference sequence). CDR3 sequence reads: CASSPTGARNTEAFF. In nucleotides, the CDR3 is TGTGCCAGTAGTCCAACAGGGGCGAGGAACACTGAAGCTTTCTTT.